The rows below give T cell receptor beta chains drawn from one sample of a study of T cells in Graves' hyperthyroidism and ophthalmopathy. A single record per CDR3 protein comes from TCRdb applying MiXCR to the multiplex PCR reads. The profile covers 530,000 or so distinct CDR3 sequences, with roughly 15% appearing a single time and roughly a sixth taken by the ten largest. Input material: blood. The receptor set was obtained from a woman between 18 and 29 years old with Graves' ophthalmopathy. The CDR3 runs from the conserved cysteine through the conserved F or W. Clone size is shown for a subset of rows, as once, few, many or a class of expanded clone.

j_gene | v_gene | abundance | CDR3aa
TRBJ2-2 | TRBV19 | - | CASSEWDTSYTGELFF
TRBJ2-2 | TRBV7-2 | - | CASSVRVVTSASGELFF
TRBJ1-1 | TRBV12-3/TRBV12-4 | - | CASSLSMTGNTEAFF
TRBJ2-3 | TRBV24-1 | - | CATSDFAQGARYF
TRBJ2-5 | TRBV3-1 | many | CASSFSGIKETQYF
TRBJ1-1 | TRBV4-2 | few | CASSQPTGEAFF
TRBJ2-7 | TRBV20-1 | - | CSARDSGLASYEQYF
TRBJ2-5 | TRBV6-2/TRBV6-3 | few | CASSPGQGKQETQYF
TRBJ2-2 | TRBV10-3 | - | CASSAGDSTGELFF
TRBJ2-5 | TRBV7-7 | many | CASSPTVGGETQYF
TRBJ1-1 | TRBV4-1 | - | CASSQGQGGYTEAFF
TRBJ1-2 | TRBV27 | few | CASSLSSGLGYTF
TRBJ1-1 | TRBV5-1 | few | CASSSSGALRTEAFF
TRBJ2-7 | TRBV6-1 | - | CASSEEQGAGEQYF
TRBJ1-2 | TRBV29-1 | many | CSVGEGFDGYTF
TRBJ2-1 | TRBV25-1 | few | CASSDRTDPTIAIAQFF
TRBJ2-7 | TRBV7-9 | many | CASSNRDRTYEQYF
TRBJ2-2 | TRBV5-1 | - | CASSPREDGAGELFF
TRBJ1-4 | TRBV7-2 | - | CASSQEFQGSNEKLFF
TRBJ2-7 | TRBV27 | many | CASSLTSGGAYEQYF
TRBJ1-2 | TRBV20-1 | many | CSTVGGGANYGYTF